The 13 T cell receptor beta chains in this list originate from one sample, sequenced in a study of OX40 agonist ivuxolimab in advanced cancers. Produced via immunoSEQ multiplex PCR; TCRdb's table is partial and in-frame only. There are roughly 90,000 clones in the sample; roughly 93% occur only once, and less than 0.35% lies in the top ten. Specimen: CD4+ or CD8+ T cells sorted from blood, collected in a trial of the OX40 agonist ivuxolimab. The receptors derive from an adult with an advanced solid tumor such as melanoma, head and neck, liver or kidney cancer.

The J gene is TRBJ1-1, the V gene TRBV18; tentatively, D is TRBD1 (5 bases). The germline V gene encodes CDR1 KGHSH and CDR2 LQKENI. CDR3 length: 15 residues. V dropped 3 bases and J dropped 6 bases, with 17 bases sitting between them. The CDR3 reads CASSPLGRGDAEAFF. CDR3 nucleotide sequence: TGTGCCAGCTCACCGCTTGGAAGAGGGGACGCTGAAGCTTTCTTT.

The J gene is TRBJ2-6, the V gene TRBV30; tentative D call: TRBD1 (5 bases). Germline V lookup: CDR1 GTSNPN, CDR2 SVGIG (reference sequence). V was cut by 3 bases and J by 4 bases, with 13 bases left in between. This CDR3 contains 15 residues. The CDR3 DNA sequence: TGTGCCTGGAGAGACAGACAAAGCGGGGCCAACGTCCTGACTTTC. Translation gives CAWRDRQSGANVLTF.

This clone appeared a single time. This chain links TRBV7-9 with TRBJ1-4; D perhaps matches TRBD1 (6 bases). This CDR3 comprises 15 residues. Trimming removed 5 bases from V and 3 bases from J, with 13 bases in between. Germline V gives CDR1 SEHNR, CDR2 FQNEAQ (reference sequence). The CDR3 DNA reads as TGTGCCAGCAGCCAAGTGGGGGGGCCTAATGAAAAACTGTTTTTT. This sequence encodes CASSQVGGPNEKLFF.

The chain employs TRBV18 and TRBJ2-1; D gene ambiguous. Looked up from germline, CDR1 is KGHSH and CDR2 is LQKENI. The CDR3 length is 13 residues. Trimming took off 3 bases at V and 4 bases at J, with 7 bases between the two ends. The CDR3 here is CASSPLRYNEQFF. The CDR3 nucleotides read TGTGCCAGCTCACCTTTACGTTACAATGAGCAGTTCTTC.

V usage is TRBV18 and J usage is TRBJ1-1; D is ambiguous. Germline-derived CDR1 and CDR2 are KGHSH and LQKENI. Trimming took 4 bases from V and 7 from J, leaving 7 bases between them. CDR3 length: 11 residues. The CDR3, as DNA: TGTGCCAGCTCACTTCGGGGTGAAGCTTTCTTT. This sequence encodes CASSLRGEAFF.

The chain carries TRBV19 and TRBJ1-2, with a tentative D call TRBD1 (5 bases). Per the germline V gene, CDR1 is LNHDA and CDR2 is SQIVND (reference sequence). The CDR3 contains 13 residues. V lost 7 bases and J lost 2, with 11 bases in between. The CDR3: CASTGTLNYGYTF. The CDR3 nucleotides are TGTGCCAGTACCGGGACCCTCAACTATGGCTACACCTTC.

In its sample, this clone was seen once. The chain has TRBV28 and TRBJ1-1, with 8 positions matching TRBD1. This CDR3 is 15 amino acids long. Germline CDR1 reads MDHEN; CDR2 reads SYDVKM. The V gene end was trimmed by 3 bases and the J gene end by 7 bases; junction bases not matched to a gene: 10. The CDR3 coding sequence is TGTGCCAGCAGTTTTGGGGGAACAGGGGGTTTTGAAGCTTTCTTT. Translated: CASSFGGTGGFEAFF.

The chain is built from TRBV18 and TRBJ2-7; TRBD1 matches 7 bases. Per germline, CDR1 KGHSH and CDR2 LQKENI. The CDR3 covers 13 residues. Losses at the gene ends were 5 bases for V and 4 bases for J; bases not matched to a gene: 5. CDR3 in DNA: TGTGCCAGCTCATCGGGACAGACTTACGAGCAGTACTTC. It codes for CASSSGQTYEQYF. The complete variable domain, with remaining parts taken from reference TRBV18 and TRBJ2-7, reads NAGVMQNPRHLVRRRGQEARLRCSPMKGHSHVYWYRQLPEEGLKFMVYLQKENIIDESGMPKERFSAEFPKEGPSILRIQQVVRGDSAAYFCASSSGQTYEQYFGPGTRLTVT.

This clone was counted once. This sequence joins TRBV11-2 and TRBJ1-1; D gene unclear. The CDR3 is made up of 11 amino acids. Per germline, CDR1 SGHAT and CDR2 FQNNGV. V lost 5 bases and J 6 bases, leaving 7 bases between the germline ends. CDR3 in DNA: TGTGCCAGCAGCCGGTACCCTGAAGCTTTCTTT. It specifies CASSRYPEAFF. The full variable domain, rest sourced from reference TRBV11-2 and TRBJ1-1, is EAGVAQSPRYKIIEKRQSVAFWCNPISGHATLYWYQQILGQGPKLLIQFQNNGVVDDSQLPKDRFSAERLKGVDSTLKIQPAKLEDSAVYLCASSRYPEAFFGQGTRLTVV.

The chain links TRBV11-3 to TRBJ2-3; D is ambiguous. The CDR3 extends over 13 amino acids. V was pared by 1 base and J by 2 bases, with 4 bases between. Germline V gene sequence: CDR1 SGHNT, CDR2 YENEEA. For the CDR3, the DNA is TGTGCCAGCAGCTTAGCGGCCACAGATACGCAGTATTTT. It is translated as CASSLAATDTQYF.

The J gene is TRBJ2-1, the V gene TRBV5-1, with D perhaps matching TRBD2 (6 bases). CDR3 length: 13 residues. Trimming removed 2 bases from V and 9 bases from J, with 12 bases in between. Germline V gives CDR1 SGHRS, CDR2 YFSETQ. CDR3 nucleotides: TGCGCCAGCAGCTTTACTAGCTCGGGTGAGCAGTTCTTC. It specifies CASSFTSSGEQFF. Combining the CDR3 with reference TRBV5-1 and TRBJ2-1 gives the whole variable domain KAGVTQTPRYLIKTRGQQVTLSCSPISGHRSVSWYQQTPGQGLQFLFEYFSETQRNKGNFPGRFSGRQFSNSRSEMNVSTLELGDSALYLCASSFTSSGEQFFGPGTRLTVL.

This chain's CDR3 is CSVVQGEETQYF. The CDR3 region has the DNA TGCAGCGTTGTTCAGGGGGAGGAGACCCAGTACTTC. The V and J genes are TRBV29-1 and TRBJ2-5, with TRBD1 identical over 7 bases. Trimming took 4 bases from V and 5 from J; bases not matched to a gene: 4. The germline V gene has CDR1 SQVTM and CDR2 ANQGSEA. CDR3 size: 12 residues.

This chain links TRBV28 with TRBJ1-3, with 12 positions matching TRBD1. This CDR3 spans 17 amino acids. Trimming removed 8 bases from V and 0 bases from J; junction bases left unmatched: 8. Per germline, CDR1 MDHEN and CDR2 SYDVKM. CDR3 amino acids: CASSGQGAHHSGNTIYF. Here the CDR3 DNA reads TGTGCCAGCTCGGGACAGGGGGCTCACCACTCTGGAAACACCATATATTTT.